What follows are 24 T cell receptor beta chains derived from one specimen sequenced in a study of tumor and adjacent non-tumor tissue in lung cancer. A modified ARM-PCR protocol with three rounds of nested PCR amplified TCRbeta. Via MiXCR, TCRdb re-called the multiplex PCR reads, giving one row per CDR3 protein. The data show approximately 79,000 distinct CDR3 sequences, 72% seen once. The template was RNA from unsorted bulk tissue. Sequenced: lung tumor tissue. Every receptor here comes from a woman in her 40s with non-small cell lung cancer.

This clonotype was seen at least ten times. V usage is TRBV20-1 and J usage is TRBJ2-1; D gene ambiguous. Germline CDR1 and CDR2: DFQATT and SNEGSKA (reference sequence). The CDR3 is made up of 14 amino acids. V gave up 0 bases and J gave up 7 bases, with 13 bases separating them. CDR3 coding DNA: TGCAGTGCTAGAGATTTCGACCCCAGGAATGAGCAGTTCTTC. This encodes CSARDFDPRNEQFF.

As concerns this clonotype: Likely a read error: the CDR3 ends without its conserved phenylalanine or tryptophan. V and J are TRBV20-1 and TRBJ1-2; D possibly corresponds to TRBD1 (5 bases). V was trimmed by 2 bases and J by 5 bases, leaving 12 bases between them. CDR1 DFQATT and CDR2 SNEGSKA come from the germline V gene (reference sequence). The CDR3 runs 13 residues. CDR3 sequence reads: CSARLQANYGYTS. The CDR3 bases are TGCAGTGCTAGATTACAGGCCAATTATGGCTACACCTCC.

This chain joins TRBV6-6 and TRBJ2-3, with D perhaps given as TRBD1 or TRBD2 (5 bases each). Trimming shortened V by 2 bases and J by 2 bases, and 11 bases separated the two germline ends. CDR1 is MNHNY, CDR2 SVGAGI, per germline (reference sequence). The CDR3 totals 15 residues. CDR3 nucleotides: TGTGCCAGCAGTTACCGAATGGGGGACACAGATACGCAGTATTTT. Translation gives CASSYRMGDTDTQYF.

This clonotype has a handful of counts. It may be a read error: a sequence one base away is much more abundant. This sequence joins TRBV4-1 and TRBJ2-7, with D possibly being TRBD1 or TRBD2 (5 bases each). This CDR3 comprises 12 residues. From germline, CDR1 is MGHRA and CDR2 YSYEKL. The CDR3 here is CASSPGTYGQYF. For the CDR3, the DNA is TGCGCCAGCAGCCCTGGGACCTACGGGCAGTACTTC.

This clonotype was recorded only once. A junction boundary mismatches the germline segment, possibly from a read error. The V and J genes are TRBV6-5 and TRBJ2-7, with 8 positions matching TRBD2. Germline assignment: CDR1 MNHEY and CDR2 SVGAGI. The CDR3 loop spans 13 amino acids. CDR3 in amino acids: CAGRPAGAYEQYF. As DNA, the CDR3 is TGTGCCGGCAGGCCAGCGGGGGCATACGAGCAGTACTTC.

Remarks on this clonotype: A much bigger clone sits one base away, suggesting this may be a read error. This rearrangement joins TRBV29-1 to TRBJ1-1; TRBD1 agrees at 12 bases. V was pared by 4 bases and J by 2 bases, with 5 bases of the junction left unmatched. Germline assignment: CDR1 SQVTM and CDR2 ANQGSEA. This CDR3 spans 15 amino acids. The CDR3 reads CSVGDRGRGNTEAFF. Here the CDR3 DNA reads TGCAGCGTTGGGGACAGGGGGCGTGGAAACACTGAAGCTTTCTTT.

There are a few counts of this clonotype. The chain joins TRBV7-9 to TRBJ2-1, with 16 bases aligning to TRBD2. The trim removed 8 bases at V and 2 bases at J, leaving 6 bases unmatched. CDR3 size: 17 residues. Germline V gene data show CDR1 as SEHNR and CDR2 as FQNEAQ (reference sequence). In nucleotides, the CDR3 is TGTGCCAGCTACGGGACTAGCGGGGGGGCGCCCTACAATGAGCAGTTCTTC. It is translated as CASYGTSGGAPYNEQFF.

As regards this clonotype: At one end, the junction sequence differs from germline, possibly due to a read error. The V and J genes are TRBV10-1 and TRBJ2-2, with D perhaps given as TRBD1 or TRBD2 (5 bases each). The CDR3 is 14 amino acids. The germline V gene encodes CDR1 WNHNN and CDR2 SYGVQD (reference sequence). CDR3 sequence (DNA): TGCGCCAGCGGTGAGAGGGTGGAAACCGGGGACCTGTTTTTT. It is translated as CASGERVETGDLFF.

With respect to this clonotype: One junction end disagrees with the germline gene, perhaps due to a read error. DNA of the CDR3: TGCACCAGCAGCCAAGTACGTGGGTGTGAGACCCAGTACTTC. This sequence encodes CTSSQVRGCETQYF. The chain couples TRBV4-1 to TRBJ2-5; D uncertain. This CDR3 comprises 14 residues. CDR1 and CDR2 (germline): MGHRA, YSYEKL.

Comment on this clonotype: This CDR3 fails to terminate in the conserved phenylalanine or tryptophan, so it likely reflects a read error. The CDR3 DNA sequence: TGCGCCAGCAGCTTGGGACAGGTTGACAATGAGCAGTTCCTC. It yields the protein CASSLGQVDNEQFL. This chain connects TRBV5-1 to TRBJ2-1, with D perhaps TRBD1 (6 bases). Trimming pared 0 bases from V and 5 bases from J, leaving 9 bases between. The germline V gene encodes CDR1 SGHRS and CDR2 YFSETQ. The CDR3 sequence is 14 residues long.

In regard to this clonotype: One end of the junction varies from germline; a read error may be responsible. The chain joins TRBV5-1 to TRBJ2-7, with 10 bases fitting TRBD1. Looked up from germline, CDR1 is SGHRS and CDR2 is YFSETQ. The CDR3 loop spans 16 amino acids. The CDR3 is CVSSFGQGGVRFEQYF. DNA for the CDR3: TGCGTCAGCAGCTTCGGACAGGGGGGAGTAAGGTTCGAGCAGTACTTC.

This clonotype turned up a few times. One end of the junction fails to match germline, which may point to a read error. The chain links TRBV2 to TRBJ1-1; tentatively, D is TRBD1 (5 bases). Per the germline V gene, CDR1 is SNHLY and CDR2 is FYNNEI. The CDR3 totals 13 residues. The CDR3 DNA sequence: TGTGCCAGCAGCAGTGAATTGGACACTGAAGCTTCCTTT. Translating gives CASSSELDTEASF.

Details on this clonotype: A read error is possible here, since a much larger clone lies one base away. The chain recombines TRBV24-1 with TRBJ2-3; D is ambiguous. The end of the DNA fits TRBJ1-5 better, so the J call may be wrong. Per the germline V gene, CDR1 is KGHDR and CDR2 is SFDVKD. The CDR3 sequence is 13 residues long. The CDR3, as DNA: TGTGCCACCAGTTATGCGGGAACAGATACGCAGCATTTT. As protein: CATSYAGTDTQHF.

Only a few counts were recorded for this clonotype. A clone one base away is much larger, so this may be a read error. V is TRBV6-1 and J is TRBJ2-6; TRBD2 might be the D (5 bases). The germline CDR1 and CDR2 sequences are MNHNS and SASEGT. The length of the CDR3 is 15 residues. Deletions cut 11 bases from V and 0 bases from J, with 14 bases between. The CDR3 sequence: CAATSGDSGANVLTF. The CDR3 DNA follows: TGTGCCGCCACCTCCGGGGACTCTGGGGCCAACGTCCTGACTTTC.

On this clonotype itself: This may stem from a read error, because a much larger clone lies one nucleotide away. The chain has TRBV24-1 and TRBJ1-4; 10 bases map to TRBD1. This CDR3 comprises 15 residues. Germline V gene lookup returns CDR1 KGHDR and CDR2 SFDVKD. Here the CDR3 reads CATSDGGQGSEKVFF. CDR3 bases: TGTGCCACCAGTGATGGGGGACAGGGGAGTGAAAAAGTGTTTTTT.

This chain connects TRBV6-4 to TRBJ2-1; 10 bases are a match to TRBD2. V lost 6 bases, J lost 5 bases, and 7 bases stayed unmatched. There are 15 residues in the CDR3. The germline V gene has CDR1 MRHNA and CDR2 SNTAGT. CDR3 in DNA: TGTGCCAGCAGAGACGGACTAGCGGACCACAATGAGCAGTTCTTC. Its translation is CASRDGLADHNEQFF.

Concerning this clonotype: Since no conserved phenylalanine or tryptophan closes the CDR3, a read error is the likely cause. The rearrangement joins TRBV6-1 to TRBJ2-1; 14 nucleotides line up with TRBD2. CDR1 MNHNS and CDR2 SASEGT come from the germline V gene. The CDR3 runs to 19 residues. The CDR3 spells CPSSKWTSGRLGSYNEQFS. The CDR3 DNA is TGTCCCAGCAGTAAATGGACTAGCGGGAGGTTGGGCTCCTACAATGAGCAGTTCTCC.

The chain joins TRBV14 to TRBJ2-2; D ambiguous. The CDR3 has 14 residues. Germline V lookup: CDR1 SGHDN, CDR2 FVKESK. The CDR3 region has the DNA TGTGTTAGCAGCTCCGCGGCCGAACCCGGGGAGCTGTTTTTT. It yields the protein CVSSSAAEPGELFF.

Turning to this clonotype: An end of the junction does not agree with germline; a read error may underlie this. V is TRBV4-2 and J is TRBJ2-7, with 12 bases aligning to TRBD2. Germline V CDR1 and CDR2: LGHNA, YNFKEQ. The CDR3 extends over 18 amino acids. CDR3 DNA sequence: TGCGCCAGCAGCCAAGATTATGCTAGCGGGGGGGCTACATACGAGCACTACTTC. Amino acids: CASSQDYASGGATYEHYF.

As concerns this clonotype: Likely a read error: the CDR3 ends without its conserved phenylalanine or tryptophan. The CDR3 loop is CSAGGGNEELFS. In DNA, the CDR3 is TGCAGTGCTGGGGGCGGTAATGAAGAACTGTTTTCT. V gene TRBV20-1 combines with J gene TRBJ1-4, with D perhaps TRBD1 (6 bases). Germline V gene sequence: CDR1 DFQATT, CDR2 SNEGSKA (reference sequence). The CDR3 has 12 amino acids.

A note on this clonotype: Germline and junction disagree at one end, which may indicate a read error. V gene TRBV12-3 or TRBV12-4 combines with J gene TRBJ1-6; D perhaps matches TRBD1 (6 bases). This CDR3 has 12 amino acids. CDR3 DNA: TGTGGCAACAGCGTCAGGGGCTCACCCCTCCACTTC. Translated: CGNSVRGSPLHF.

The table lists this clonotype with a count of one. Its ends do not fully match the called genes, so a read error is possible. The CDR3 here is CVSSQDTVSGYEQYF. Here the CDR3 DNA reads TGCGTCAGCAGCCAAGATACGGTTAGCGGGTACGAGCAGTACTTT. This chain connects TRBV4-1 to TRBJ2-7, with 7 nucleotides matching TRBD2. The CDR3 covers 15 residues. Germline lookup yields CDR1 MGHRA and CDR2 YSYEKL.

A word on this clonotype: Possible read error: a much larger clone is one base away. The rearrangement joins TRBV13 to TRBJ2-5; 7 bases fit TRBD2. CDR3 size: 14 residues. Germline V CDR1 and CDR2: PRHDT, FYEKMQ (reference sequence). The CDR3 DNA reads TGTACCAGCAGCTTAGAGGCGGGAGCAGAGACCCAGTACTTC. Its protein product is CTSSLEAGAETQYF. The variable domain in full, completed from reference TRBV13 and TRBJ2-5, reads AAGVIQSPRHLIKEKRETATLKCYPIPRHDTVYWYQQGPGQDPQFLISFYEKMQSDKGSIPDRFSAQQFSDYHSELNMSSLELGDSALYFCTSSLEAGAETQYFGPGTRLLVL.

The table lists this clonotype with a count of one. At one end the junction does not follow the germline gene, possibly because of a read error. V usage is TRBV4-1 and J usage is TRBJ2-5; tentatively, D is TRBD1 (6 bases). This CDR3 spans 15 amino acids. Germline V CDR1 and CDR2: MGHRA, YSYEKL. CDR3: CASSTSPGVEETQYF. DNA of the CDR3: TGCGCCAGCAGCACGAGTCCAGGGGTGGAAGAGACTCAGTACTTC.